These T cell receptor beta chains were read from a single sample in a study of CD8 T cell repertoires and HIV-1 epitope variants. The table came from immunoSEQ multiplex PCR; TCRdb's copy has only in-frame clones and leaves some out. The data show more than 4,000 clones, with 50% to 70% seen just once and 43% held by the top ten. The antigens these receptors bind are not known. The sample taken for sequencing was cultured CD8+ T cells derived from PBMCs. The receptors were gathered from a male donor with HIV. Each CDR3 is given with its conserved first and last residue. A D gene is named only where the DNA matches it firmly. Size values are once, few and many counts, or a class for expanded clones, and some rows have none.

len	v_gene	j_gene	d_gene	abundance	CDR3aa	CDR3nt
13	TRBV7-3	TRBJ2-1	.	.	CASSSDRNAEQFF	TGTGCCAGCAGCTCCGACAGGAACGCTGAGCAGTTCTTC
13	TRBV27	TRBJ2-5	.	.	CASKGGLQETQYF	TGTGCCAGCAAGGGAGGCCTCCAAGAGACCCAGTACTTC
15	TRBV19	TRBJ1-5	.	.	CASSIGTGMRQPQHF	TGTGCCAGTAGTATAGGCACAGGGATGCGACAGCCCCAGCATTTT
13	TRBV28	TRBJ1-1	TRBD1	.	CASSWDRATEAFF	TGTGCCAGCAGTTGGGACAGGGCCACTGAAGCTTTCTTT
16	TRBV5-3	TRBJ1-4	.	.	CARSHPSQGEDEKLFF	TGTGCCAGAAGCCATCCGTCCCAGGGTGAGGATGAAAAACTGTTTTTT
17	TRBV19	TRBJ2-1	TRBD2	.	CASSAGLAGVDGNEQFF	TGTGCCAGTAGTGCCGGACTAGCGGGAGTTGATGGAAATGAGCAGTTCTTC
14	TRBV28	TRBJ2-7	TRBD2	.	CASSPEAGVSEQYF	TGTGCCAGCAGTCCGGAAGCGGGAGTAAGCGAGCAGTACTTC
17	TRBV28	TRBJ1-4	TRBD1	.	CASSGTGRGYREGKLFF	TGTGCCAGCAGTGGGACAGGGAGGGGATATAGGGAAGGAAAACTGTTTTTT
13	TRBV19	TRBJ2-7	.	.	CASTKIALYEQYF	TGTGCCAGTACGAAAATAGCTCTGTACGAGCAGTACTTC
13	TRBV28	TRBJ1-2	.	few	CASSFYAGDGYTF	TGTGCCAGCAGTTTCTACGCAGGGGATGGCTACACCTTC
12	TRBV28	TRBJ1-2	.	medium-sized	CASSLDRWGYTF	TGTGCCAGCAGTCTGGATCGCTGGGGCTACACCTTC
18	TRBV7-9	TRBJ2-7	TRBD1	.	CASSLVSSDIGQDYEQYF	TGTGCCAGCAGCTTAGTTAGTAGTGATATCGGACAGGACTACGAGCAGTACTTC
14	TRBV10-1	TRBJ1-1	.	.	CASSEGSMNTEAFF	TGCGCCAGCAGTGAGGGCAGTATGAACACTGAAGCTTTCTTT
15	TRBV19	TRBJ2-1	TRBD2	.	CASSIGSGAYNEQFF	TGTGCCAGTAGTATAGGTAGCGGGGCCTACAATGAGCAGTTCTTC
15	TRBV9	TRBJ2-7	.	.	CASSAPDAAPLEQYF	TGTGCCAGCAGCGCCCCCGACGCGGCTCCCCTCGAGCAGTACTTC
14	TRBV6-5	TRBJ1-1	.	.	CASSRTAMNTEAFF	TGTGCCAGCAGCCGGACGGCCATGAACACTGAAGCTTTCTTT
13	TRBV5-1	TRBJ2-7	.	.	CASSPWDGYEQYF	TGCGCCAGCAGCCCATGGGACGGCTACGAGCAGTACTTC
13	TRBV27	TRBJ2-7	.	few	CASSPARTYEQYF	TGTGCCAGCAGTCCCGCCCGAACCTACGAGCAGTACTTC
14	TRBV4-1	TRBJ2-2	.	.	CASSQDLGAGELFF	TGCGCCAGCAGCCAAGATCTGGGCGCCGGGGAGCTGTTTTTT
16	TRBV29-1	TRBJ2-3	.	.	CSVEGGMTTSTDTQYF	TGCAGCGTTGAAGGAGGGATGACAACTAGCACAGATACGCAGTATTTT
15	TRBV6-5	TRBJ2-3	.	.	CASSYRRQLGDTQYF	TGTGCCAGCAGTTACCGTCGTCAGTTGGGGGATACGCAGTATTTT
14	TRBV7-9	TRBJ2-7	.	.	CASSLAGSSYEQYF	TGTGCCAGCAGCTTGGCTGGGAGCTCCTACGAGCAGTACTTC
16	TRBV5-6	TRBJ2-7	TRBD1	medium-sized	CASSWQSTRGLYEQYF	TGTGCCAGCAGCTGGCAGTCGACCAGGGGGCTATACGAGCAGTACTTC
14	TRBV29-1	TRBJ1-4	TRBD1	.	CSVGTGRGNEKLFF	TGCAGCGTCGGGACAGGGAGGGGTAATGAAAAACTGTTTTTT
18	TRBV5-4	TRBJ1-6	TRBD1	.	CASTDVERTGGGNSPLHF	TGTGCCAGCACGGACGTGGAACGGACAGGGGGAGGAAATTCACCCCTCCACTTT
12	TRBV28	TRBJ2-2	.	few	CASSLETGELFF	TGTGCCAGCAGTTTAGAGACCGGGGAGCTGTTTTTT
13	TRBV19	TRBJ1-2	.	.	CASSIEVDYGYTF	TGTGCCAGTAGTATTGAGGTGGACTATGGCTACACCTTC
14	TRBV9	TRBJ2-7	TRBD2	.	CASSGGGGADEQYF	TGTGCCAGCAGTGGTGGCGGGGGGGCTGACGAGCAGTACTTC
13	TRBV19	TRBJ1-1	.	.	CASSIVGKTEAFF	TGTGCCAGTAGTATTGTGGGGAAAACTGAAGCTTTCTTT
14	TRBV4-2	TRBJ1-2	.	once	CASSQEASSYGYTF	TGTGCCAGCAGCCAAGAGGCCAGCAGCTATGGCTACACCTTC
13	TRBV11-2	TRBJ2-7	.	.	CASSSSDGYEQYF	TGTGCCAGCAGCTCCTCGGACGGCTACGAGCAGTACTTC
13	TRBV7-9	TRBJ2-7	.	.	CASSPPAGYEQYF	TGTGCCAGCAGCCCCCCGGCTGGCTACGAGCAGTACTTC
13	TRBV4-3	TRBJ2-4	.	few	CASSQGVSDIQYF	TGCGCCAGCAGCCAAGGGGTGTCGGACATTCAGTACTTC
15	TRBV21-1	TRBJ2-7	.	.	CASRHTWDIPYEQYF	TGTGCCAGCAGGCATACTTGGGACATTCCCTACGAGCAGTACTTC
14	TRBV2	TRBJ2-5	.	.	CASRGQLGFQTQYF	TGTGCCAGCAGAGGACAGTTAGGATTCCAGACCCAGTACTTC